The present T cell receptor beta chain was sequenced within a study of blood T cell repertoires in COVID-19. Study in general: COVID-19 samples collected from the United States, Italy and Spain covered acute and convalescent phases. T cells, B-cell-depleted T cells, or PBMCs provided the cDNA or gDNA that served as material.

In regard to this clone: One end of the junction does not line up with germline, which may come from a read error. This sample includes further DNA sequences coding for the same CDR3.

The CDR3 is made up of 14 amino acids. Germline CDR1 and CDR2: SGHNT and YYREEE (reference sequence). In the original processing: Amplification of reference gene primers provided the estimated nucleated cell counts. The data were produced by immunoSEQ multiplex PCR, yet TCRdb's version contains in-frame clones alone and is incomplete. The V and J calls and clone size are taken from that table; D and trimming were inferred from the DNA. The sample includes some 140,000 clones, around 89% of them seen just once. The rearrangement uses TRBV5-4 and TRBJ2-1, with D perhaps matching TRBD1 (6 bases). The origin of this receptor is a man in his fifties or sixties with active or convalescent COVID-19. Sequenced sample: peripheral blood. The CDR3 loop is CASSSATGRDEQFF. The CDR3 DNA sequence: TGTGCCAGCAGCTCAGCTACAGGGAGAGATGAGCAATTCTTC. Variable domain in full (rest from reference TRBV5-4 and TRBJ2-1): ETGVTQSPTHLIKTRGQQVTLRCSSQSGHNTVSWYQQALGQGPQFIFQYYREEENGRGNFPPRFSGLQFPNYSSELNVNALELDDSALYLCASSSATGRDEQFFGPGTRLTVL.